This T cell receptor (beta chain) is from a study of T cell responses to AZD1222 COVID-19 vaccine. Points from the study as a whole: Regions 160-218 and 743-854 held dominance among vaccine-associated CD4 TCRs, which spanned spike.

In the case of this clone: Its matching antigen is unknown.

Sequencing was performed with immunoSEQ multiplex PCR; in TCRdb, only in-frame clones are kept and a portion is missing. The data contain over 70,000 clones, more than 60% of them singletons. Trimming cost V 5 bases and J 0 bases; bases outside gene matches: 5. This CDR3 region has 15 residues. Germline CDR1 is MNHNY and CDR2 is SVGAGI (reference sequence). The chain links TRBV6-6 to TRBJ1-2, with 8 bases fitting TRBD1. Sequencing was performed on peripheral blood, taken 28 days after the second dose of the MenACWY control vaccine. This clonotype was sampled from an adult who received the MenACWY meningococcal vaccine as a control. The CDR3 nucleotides are TGTGCCAGCAGTGGGACAGGACAAGCTAACTATGGCTACACCTTC. Protein product: CASSGTGQANYGYTF.